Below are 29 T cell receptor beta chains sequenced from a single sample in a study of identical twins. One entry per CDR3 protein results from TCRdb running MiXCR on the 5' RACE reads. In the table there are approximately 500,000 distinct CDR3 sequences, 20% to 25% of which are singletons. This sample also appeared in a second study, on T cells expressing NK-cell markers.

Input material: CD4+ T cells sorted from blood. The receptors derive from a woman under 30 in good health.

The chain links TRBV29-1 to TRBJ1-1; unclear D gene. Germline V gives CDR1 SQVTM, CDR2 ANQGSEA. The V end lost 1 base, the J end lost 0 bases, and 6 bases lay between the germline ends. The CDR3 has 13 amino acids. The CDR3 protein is CSVEVGLNTEAFF. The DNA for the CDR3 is TGCAGCGTTGAAGTCGGATTGAACACTGAAGCTTTCTTT. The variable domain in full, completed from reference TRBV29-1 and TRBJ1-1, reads SAVISQKPSRDICQRGTSLTIQCQVDSQVTMMFWYRQQPGQSLTLIATANQGSEATYESGFVIDKFPISRPNLTFSTLTVSNMSPEDSSIYLCSVEVGLNTEAFFGQGTRLTVV.

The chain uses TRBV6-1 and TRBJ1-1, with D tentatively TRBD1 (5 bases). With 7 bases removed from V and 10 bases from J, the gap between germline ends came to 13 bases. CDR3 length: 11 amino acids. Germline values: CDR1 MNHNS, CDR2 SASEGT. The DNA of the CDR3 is TGTGCCAGCACTCTATCAAGGGGAGCTTTCTTT. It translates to CASTLSRGAFF.

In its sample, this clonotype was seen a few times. CDR3 region: CSVVEGVGANVLTF. For the CDR3, the DNA is TGCAGCGTTGTCGAGGGGGTAGGGGCCAACGTCCTGACTTTC. The chain links TRBV29-1 to TRBJ2-6; D possibly corresponds to TRBD1 (6 bases). Germline V gene lookup returns CDR1 SQVTM and CDR2 ANQGSEA. Between the trimmed V and J ends, which lost 4 bases and 4 bases, there was a span of 11 bases. The CDR3 consists of 14 residues. Variable domain in full (rest from reference TRBV29-1 and TRBJ2-6): SAVISQKPSRDICQRGTSLTIQCQVDSQVTMMFWYRQQPGQSLTLIATANQGSEATYESGFVIDKFPISRPNLTFSTLTVSNMSPEDSSIYLCSVVEGVGANVLTFGAGSRLTVL.

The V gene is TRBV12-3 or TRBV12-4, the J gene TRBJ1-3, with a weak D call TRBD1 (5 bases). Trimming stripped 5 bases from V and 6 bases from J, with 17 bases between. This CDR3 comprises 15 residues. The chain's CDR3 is CASSGIAGLLNTIYF. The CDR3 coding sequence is TGTGCCAGCAGTGGCATCGCAGGGTTATTAAACACCATATATTTT.

The CDR3 bases are TGTGCCTGGAGCCGAGGGGGTGGCTACACCTTC. This translates into CAWSRGGGYTF. This chain connects TRBV30 to TRBJ1-2, with D possibly matching TRBD1 (6 bases). The length of the CDR3 is 11 residues. Trimming shortened V by 3 bases and J by 7 bases, and 9 bases separated the two germline ends. Germline values: CDR1 GTSNPN, CDR2 SVGIG (reference sequence). Based on the CDR3 plus reference TRBV30 and TRBJ1-2, the full variable domain is SQTIHQWPATLVQPVGSPLSLECTVEGTSNPNLYWYRQAAGRGLQLLFYSVGIGQISSEVPQNLSASRPQDRQFILSSKKLLLSDSGFYLCAWSRGGGYTFGSGTRLTVV.

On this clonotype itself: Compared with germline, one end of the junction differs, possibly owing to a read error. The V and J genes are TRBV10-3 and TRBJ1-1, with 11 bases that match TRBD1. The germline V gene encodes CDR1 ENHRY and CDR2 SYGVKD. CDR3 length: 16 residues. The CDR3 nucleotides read TGTGCCATCAGTGAGAGGACAGGGGGCCTGAACACTGAAGTTTTCTTT. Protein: CAISERTGGLNTEVFF.

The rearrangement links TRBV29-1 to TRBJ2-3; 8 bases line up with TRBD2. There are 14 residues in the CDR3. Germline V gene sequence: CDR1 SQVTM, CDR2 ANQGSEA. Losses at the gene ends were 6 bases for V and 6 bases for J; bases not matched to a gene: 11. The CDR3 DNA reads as TGCAGCGTCTACGGGACTAGTACTTCGGATACGCAGTATTTT. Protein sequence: CSVYGTSTSDTQYF.

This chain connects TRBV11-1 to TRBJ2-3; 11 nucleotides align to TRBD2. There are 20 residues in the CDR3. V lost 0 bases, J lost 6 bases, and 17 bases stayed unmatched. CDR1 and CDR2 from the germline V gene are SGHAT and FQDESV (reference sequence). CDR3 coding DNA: TGTGCCAGCAGCTTAGCAGAGTTTGGGACTAGCGGACATCTCACGGATACGCAGTATTTT. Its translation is CASSLAEFGTSGHLTDTQYF.

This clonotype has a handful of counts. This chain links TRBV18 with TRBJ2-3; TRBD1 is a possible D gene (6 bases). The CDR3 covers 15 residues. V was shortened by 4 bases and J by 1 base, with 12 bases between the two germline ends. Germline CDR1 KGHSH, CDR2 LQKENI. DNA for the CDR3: TGTGCCAGCTCACGCGACAGGATCGGCACAGATACGCAGTATTTT. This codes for CASSRDRIGTDTQYF.

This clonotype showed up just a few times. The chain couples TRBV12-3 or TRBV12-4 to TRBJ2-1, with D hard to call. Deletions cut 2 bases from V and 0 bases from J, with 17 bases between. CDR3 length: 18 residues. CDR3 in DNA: TGTGCCAGCAGTTTATTAGGCTTTGGTCTGAGCTCCTACAATGAGCAGTTCTTC. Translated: CASSLLGFGLSSYNEQFF.

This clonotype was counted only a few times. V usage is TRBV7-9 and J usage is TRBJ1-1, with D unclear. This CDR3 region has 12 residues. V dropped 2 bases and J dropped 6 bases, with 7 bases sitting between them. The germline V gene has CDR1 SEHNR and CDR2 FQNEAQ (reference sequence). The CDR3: CASSLSGPEAFF. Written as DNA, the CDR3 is TGTGCCAGCAGCTTAAGTGGCCCTGAAGCTTTCTTT.

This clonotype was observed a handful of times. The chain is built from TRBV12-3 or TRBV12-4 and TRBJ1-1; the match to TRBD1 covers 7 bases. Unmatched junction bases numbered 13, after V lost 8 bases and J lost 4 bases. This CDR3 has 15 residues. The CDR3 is CASSKAPDRATEAFF. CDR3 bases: TGTGCCAGCTCGAAAGCTCCTGACAGGGCCACTGAAGCTTTCTTT.

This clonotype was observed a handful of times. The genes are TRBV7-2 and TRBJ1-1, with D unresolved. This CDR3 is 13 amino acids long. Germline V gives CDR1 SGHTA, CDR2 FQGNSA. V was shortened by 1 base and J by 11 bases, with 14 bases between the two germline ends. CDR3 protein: CASSLGHSRIAFF. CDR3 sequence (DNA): TGTGCCAGCAGCTTAGGGCATTCTAGGATCGCTTTCTTT.

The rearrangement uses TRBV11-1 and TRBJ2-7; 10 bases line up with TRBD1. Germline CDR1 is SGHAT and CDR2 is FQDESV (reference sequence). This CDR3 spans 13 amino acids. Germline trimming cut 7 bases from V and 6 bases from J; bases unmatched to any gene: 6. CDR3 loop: CASMGQGRSEQYF. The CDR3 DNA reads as TGTGCCAGCATGGGACAGGGGAGGAGCGAGCAGTACTTC.

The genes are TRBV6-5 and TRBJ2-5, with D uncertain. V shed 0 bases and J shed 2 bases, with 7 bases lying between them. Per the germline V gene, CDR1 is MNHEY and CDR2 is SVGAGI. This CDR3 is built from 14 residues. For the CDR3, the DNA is TGTGCCAGCAGTTACTCTTCTTTACAAGAGACCCAGTACTTC. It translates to CASSYSSLQETQYF.

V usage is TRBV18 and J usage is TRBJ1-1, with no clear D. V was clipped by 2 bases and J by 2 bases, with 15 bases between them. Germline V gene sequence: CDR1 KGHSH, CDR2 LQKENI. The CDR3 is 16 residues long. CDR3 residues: CASSPNEGGLNTEAFF. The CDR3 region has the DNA TGTGCCAGCTCACCAAACGAGGGCGGACTCAACACTGAAGCTTTCTTT.

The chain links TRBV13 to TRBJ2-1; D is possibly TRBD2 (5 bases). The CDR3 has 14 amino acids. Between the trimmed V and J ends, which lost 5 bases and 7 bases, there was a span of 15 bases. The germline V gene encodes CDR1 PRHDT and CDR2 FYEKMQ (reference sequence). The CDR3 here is CASSRRGNVNEQFF. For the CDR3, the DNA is TGTGCCAGCAGCCGCCGAGGGAACGTAAATGAGCAGTTCTTC. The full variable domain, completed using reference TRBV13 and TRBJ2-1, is AAGVIQSPRHLIKEKRETATLKCYPIPRHDTVYWYQQGPGQDPQFLISFYEKMQSDKGSIPDRFSAQQFSDYHSELNMSSLELGDSALYFCASSRRGNVNEQFFGPGTRLTVL.

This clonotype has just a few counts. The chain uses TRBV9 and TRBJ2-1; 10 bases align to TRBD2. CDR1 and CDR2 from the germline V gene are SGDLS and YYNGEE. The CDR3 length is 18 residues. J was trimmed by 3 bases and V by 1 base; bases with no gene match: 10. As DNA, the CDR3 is TGTGCCAGCAGCGTAATGGGGACTAGCGTGGACCTCTACAATGAGCAGTTCTTC. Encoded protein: CASSVMGTSVDLYNEQFF.

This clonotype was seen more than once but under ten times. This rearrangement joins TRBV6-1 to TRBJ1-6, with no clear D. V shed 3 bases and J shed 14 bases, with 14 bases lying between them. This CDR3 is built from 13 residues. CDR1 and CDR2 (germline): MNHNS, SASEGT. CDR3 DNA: TGTGCCAGCAGTGACGATAGGGTTGAATCCCTCCACTTT. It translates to CASSDDRVESLHF.

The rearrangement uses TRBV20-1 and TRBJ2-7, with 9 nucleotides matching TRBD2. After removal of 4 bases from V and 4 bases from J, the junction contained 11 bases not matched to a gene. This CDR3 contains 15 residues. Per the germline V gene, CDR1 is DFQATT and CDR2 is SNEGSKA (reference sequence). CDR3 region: CSATLLAGAAYEQYF. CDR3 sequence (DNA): TGCAGTGCTACACTTTTAGCGGGAGCGGCGTACGAGCAGTACTTC.

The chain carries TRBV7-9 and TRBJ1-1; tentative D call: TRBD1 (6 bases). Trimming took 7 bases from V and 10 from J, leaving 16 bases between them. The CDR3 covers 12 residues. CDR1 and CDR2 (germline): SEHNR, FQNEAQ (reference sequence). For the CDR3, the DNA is TGTGCCAGCAACCCTGGGGGGGCAGGAGCTTTCTTT. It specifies CASNPGGAGAFF.

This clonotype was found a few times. Here the CDR3 reads CAPGLLINTGELFF. In DNA form, the CDR3 reads TGTGCCCCGGGGCTCCTTATAAACACCGGGGAGCTGTTTTTT. The chain recombines TRBV10-3 with TRBJ2-2, with D tentatively TRBD1 or TRBD2 (5 bases each). The CDR3 extends over 14 amino acids. Germline lookup yields CDR1 ENHRY and CDR2 SYGVKD. V lost 11 bases to trimming and J lost 2 bases, with 15 bases between them.

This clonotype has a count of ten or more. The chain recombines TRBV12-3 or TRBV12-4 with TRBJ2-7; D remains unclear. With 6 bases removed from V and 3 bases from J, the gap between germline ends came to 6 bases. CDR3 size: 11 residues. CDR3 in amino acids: CASSANYEQYF. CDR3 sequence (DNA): TGTGCCAGCAGCGCGAACTACGAGCAGTACTTC.

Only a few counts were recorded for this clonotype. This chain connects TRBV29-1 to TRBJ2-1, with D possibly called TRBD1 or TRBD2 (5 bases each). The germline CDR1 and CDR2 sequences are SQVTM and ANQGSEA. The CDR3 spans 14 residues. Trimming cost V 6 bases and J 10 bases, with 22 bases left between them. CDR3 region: CSVRTGPHGREQFF. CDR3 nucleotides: TGCAGCGTGAGAACGGGACCCCACGGCCGGGAGCAGTTCTTC.

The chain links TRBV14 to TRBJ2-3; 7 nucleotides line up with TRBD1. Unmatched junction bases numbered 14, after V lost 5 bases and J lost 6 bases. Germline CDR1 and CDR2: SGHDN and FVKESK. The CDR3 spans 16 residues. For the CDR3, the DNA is TGTGCCAGCAGCTTGACCTGGGACAGTCGACGTGATACGCAGTATTTT. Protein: CASSLTWDSRRDTQYF.

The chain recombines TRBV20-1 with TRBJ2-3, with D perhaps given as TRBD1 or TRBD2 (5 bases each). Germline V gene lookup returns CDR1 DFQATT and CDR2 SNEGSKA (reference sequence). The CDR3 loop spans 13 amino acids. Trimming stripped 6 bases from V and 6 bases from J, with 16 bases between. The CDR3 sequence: CSAVFGATDTQYF. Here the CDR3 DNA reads TGCAGTGCAGTTTTCGGGGCGACGGATACGCAGTATTTT.

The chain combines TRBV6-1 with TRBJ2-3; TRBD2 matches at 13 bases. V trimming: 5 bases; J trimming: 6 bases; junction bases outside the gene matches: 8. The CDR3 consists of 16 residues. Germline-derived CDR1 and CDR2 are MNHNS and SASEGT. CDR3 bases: TGTGCCAGCAGTCGCCTACTAGCGGGAGGGCCGGATACGCAGTATTTT. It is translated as CASSRLLAGGPDTQYF.

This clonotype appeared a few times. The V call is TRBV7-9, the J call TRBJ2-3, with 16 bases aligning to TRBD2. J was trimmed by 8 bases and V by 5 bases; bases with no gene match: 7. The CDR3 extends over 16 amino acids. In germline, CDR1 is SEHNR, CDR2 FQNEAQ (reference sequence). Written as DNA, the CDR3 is TGTGCCAGCAGCCAAGGGACTAGCGGGGGGGCCGGTACGCAGTATTTT. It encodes CASSQGTSGGAGTQYF.

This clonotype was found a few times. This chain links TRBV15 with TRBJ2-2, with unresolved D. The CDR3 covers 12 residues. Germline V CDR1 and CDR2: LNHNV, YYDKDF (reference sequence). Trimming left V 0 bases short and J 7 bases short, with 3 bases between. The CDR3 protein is CATSRDNGELFF. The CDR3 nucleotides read TGTGCCACCAGCAGAGACAACGGGGAGCTGTTTTTT.